Here is one TCR beta chain with its context. Its antigen remains undetermined. There are no base qualities to consult, and no much larger clone falls within one base. V has 5 bases trimmed and J has 3 bases trimmed; junction bases matching no gene number 7. From the cysteine up to the phenylalanine, the CDR3 has a length of 15 residues. The DNA shown is the 45-base CDR3, in frame from base 1. Library prep was done by the immunoSEQ multiplex PCR assay. In the source study's methods: A statistical classification framework was built to diagnose cytomegalovirus status from the catalog of TCR beta chain sequences. This immuneACCESS table, as held by TCRdb, lists in-frame sequences with V and J called but not all clones. Of the missing ones, under half trace to an unresolved V gene in checked studies; the others have no known cause. That table supplies the V and J calls and clone size; D and trimming were determined from the DNA. This sample holds about 160,000 clones; nearly 90% were observed only once. Just over 4% of the sample belongs to the ten largest clones.

This specimen belongs to a study of cytomegalovirus exposure and HLA in healthy donors (dated by TCRdb to about 2017). In terms of the full investigation: A later analysis indicated that the 120 or so validation repertoires were generated on the platform also employed for the 700 or so repertoires of the first cohort. To predict cytomegalovirus infection status, the study brought together high-throughput TCR immunosequencing, statistical association of individual TCRs with disease status, and machine learning. The aim of the study was to test whether cataloging public T cell receptors could identify signatures of past pathogen exposure. Along with the roughly 670-subject first cohort, a separate validation cohort of over 90 different subjects was used. Beyond this particular receptor, the publication reports: Subsequent analysis determined that TCRs grouped into clusters in the first cohort also showed a tendency toward co-occurrence across the 120 validation repertoires, and 94% of cluster scores exceeded 0. All 130 or so repertoires were used to score co-occurrence in the validation cohort in a later analysis, because that analysis had no HLA typing for the cohort. A few of the identified cytomegalovirus-associated TCR beta chains were confirmed in vitro to be specific for cytomegalovirus antigens. Cytomegalovirus status was reported to be diagnosed by the classifier with high specificity and sensitivity in both the original and validation cohorts. The authors suggested that the approach could potentially be generalized to other disease states and immunological phenotypes. Across donors, most TCR sequences were observed very rarely, whereas some public TCRs were present in many individuals. The study listed 150 to 200 TCR beta chains as associated with cytomegalovirus.

Donors formed part of the validation cohort, which comprised some 120 subjects and was distinct from the first cohort of 670 or so subjects. The sequence was obtained from a man between 18 and 29 years old in good health and CMV-seropositive. Sequences were obtained from PBMCs. The sequence links TRBV5-3 to TRBJ1-5, with 8 bases aligning to TRBD1. TRBV5-3 is an ORF; its function is uncertain. The DNA sequence is given as TGTGCCAGAAGTCCAGAACAGGGGGACAATCAGCCCCAGCATTTT. The translation is CARSPEQGDNQPQHF.